Given below is one T cell receptor beta chain in context. The antigen remains unidentified. This sample is part of a study of long-term antiretroviral therapy in people with HIV. Study-level findings and limits: Dominating the repertoire at all time points were the clones that expanded before ART. Collection of the blood, which took place between about 2004 and 2018, possibly occurred under older ART regimens. Relative to control repertoires, HIV repertoires exhibited narrower CDR3 length ranges.

They ran version v3.0 of the immunoSEQ assay at survey level. Clones were sequenced by immunoSEQ multiplex PCR, and TCRdb holds only the in-frame ones, with some missing. This table has approximately 23,000 clones, around 80% appearing once. Germline assignment: CDR1 MNHEY and CDR2 SVGAGI. The CDR3 contains 14 residues. V lost 2 bases to trimming and J lost 2 bases, with 10 bases between them. The clonotype originates from a man aged 25 to 45 with HIV. The chain has TRBV6-5 and TRBJ2-7; no clear D. The source material was unsorted PBMCs, sampled 1.5 years after starting antiretroviral therapy. CDR3: CASSYREWAYEQYF. The CDR3 DNA reads as TGTGCCAGCAGTTACAGGGAATGGGCCTACGAGCAGTACTTC.